These 24 T cell receptor beta chains share one sample of origin, sequenced in a study of blood T cell repertoires in COVID-19. Clones were sequenced by immunoSEQ multiplex PCR, and TCRdb holds only the in-frame ones, with some missing. This table has 170,000 or so clones, approximately 80% appearing once. Sequenced input: peripheral blood. The receptors were gathered from a woman in her thirties or forties with COVID-19, enrolled during active disease.

The chain recombines TRBV27 with TRBJ1-6, with TRBD1 matching over 7 bases. V trimming: 5 bases; J trimming: 7 bases; junction bases outside the gene matches: 8. Germline V gene lookup returns CDR1 MNHEY and CDR2 SMNVEV (reference sequence). CDR3 size: 15 residues. The CDR3 nucleotides read TGTGCCAGCAGTCCCTACAGGGGAGGCAATTCACCCCTCCACTTT. Protein: CASSPYRGGNSPLHF.

The CDR3 here is CASRKGQGISGYTF. The CDR3 bases are TGTGCCAGCAGAAAGGGGCAGGGCATAAGTGGCTACACCTTC. The chain uses TRBV6-5 and TRBJ1-2; TRBD1 is a possible D gene (5 bases). The CDR3 has 14 amino acids. The V end was cut by 6 bases, the J end by 7 bases, with 18 bases between. The germline V gene has CDR1 MNHEY and CDR2 SVGAGI.

This rearrangement joins TRBV2 to TRBJ1-1; D uncertain. V was shortened by 6 bases and J by 3 bases, with 14 bases between the two germline ends. Germline values: CDR1 SNHLY, CDR2 FYNNEI. The CDR3 runs to 14 residues. Written as DNA, the CDR3 is TGTGCCAGCAGCCTAACAGCTCCTTACACTGAAGCTTTCTTT. It specifies CASSLTAPYTEAFF.

The gene calls are TRBV5-6 and TRBJ1-1; 7 bases map to TRBD1. CDR1 SGHDT and CDR2 YYEEEE come from the germline V gene. This CDR3 comprises 14 residues. V was pared by 4 bases and J by 3 bases, with 6 bases of the junction left unmatched. In DNA, the CDR3 is TGTGCCAGCAGCCCCCCAGGGGGGTACACTGAAGCTTTCTTT. Its translation: CASSPPGGYTEAFF.

This clone was seen once. V is TRBV15 and J is TRBJ1-2; 7 positions agree with TRBD1. The trim removed 3 bases at V and 4 bases at J, leaving 8 bases unmatched. Germline loops: CDR1 LNHNV, CDR2 YYDKDF (reference sequence). This CDR3 is 15 amino acids long. This chain's CDR3 is CATSSGTAEIYGYTF. The CDR3 nucleotides are TGTGCCACCAGCAGTGGGACAGCAGAGATCTATGGCTACACCTTC. Full variable domain (remainder filled in from reference TRBV15 and TRBJ1-2): DAMVIQNPRYQVTQFGKPVTLSCSQTLNHNVMYWYQQKSSQAPKLLFHYYDKDFNNEADTPDNFQSRRPNTSFCFLDIRSPGLGDTAMYLCATSSGTAEIYGYTFGSGTRLTVV.

This clone was detected only once. The rearrangement links TRBV11-2 to TRBJ1-4, with D maybe TRBD1 (6 bases). The CDR3 contains 15 residues. The germline V and J ends were trimmed by 4 bases and 3 bases, with 12 bases remaining between them. Germline V CDR1 and CDR2: SGHAT, FQNNGV. The CDR3 loop is CASSYRTAANEKLFF. The CDR3, as DNA: TGTGCCAGCAGCTACCGGACAGCTGCTAATGAAAAACTGTTTTTT.

The rearrangement uses TRBV11-2 and TRBJ2-7, with D maybe TRBD1 (5 bases). There are 14 residues in the CDR3. Trimming shortened V by 6 bases and J by 7 bases, and 19 bases separated the two germline ends. Germline lookup yields CDR1 SGHAT and CDR2 FQNNGV. The CDR3 here is CASSAMGPFGEQYF. CDR3 nucleotide sequence: TGTGCCAGCAGTGCGATGGGGCCCTTCGGAGAGCAGTACTTC.

The genes are TRBV29-1 and TRBJ2-1, with D tentatively TRBD2 (7 bases). The CDR3 consists of 13 residues. V lost 4 bases and J lost 8, with 15 bases in between. Germline V lookup: CDR1 SQVTM, CDR2 ANQGSEA. The CDR3 here is CSVGLEGGHEQFF. In nucleotides, the CDR3 is TGCAGCGTTGGGTTAGAGGGGGGGCATGAGCAGTTCTTC.

This sequence joins TRBV7-9 and TRBJ2-1; 9 bases are a match to TRBD1. V dropped 3 bases and J dropped 5; count of bases not matched to a gene: 5. Germline V gene data show CDR1 as SEHNR and CDR2 as FQNEAQ (reference sequence). The CDR3 extends over 15 amino acids. As DNA, the CDR3 is TGTGCCAGCAGCTTGACCGGGACAGGGAACAATGAGCAGTTCTTC. This translates into CASSLTGTGNNEQFF.

The CDR3 here is CAISPGTGVSPLHF. DNA for the CDR3: TGTGCCATCAGTCCCGGGACAGGGGTTTCACCCCTCCACTTT. The genes are TRBV10-3 and TRBJ1-6; TRBD1 agrees at 10 bases. Trimming removed 5 bases from V and 9 bases from J; junction bases left unmatched: 4. This CDR3 region has 14 residues. Germline-derived CDR1 and CDR2 are ENHRY and SYGVKD.

A few counts support this clone. The V gene is TRBV5-1, the J gene TRBJ2-7; 7 bases map to TRBD1. The V gene end was trimmed by 3 bases and the J gene end by 4 bases; junction bases not matched to a gene: 7. The CDR3 covers 14 residues. Germline V gives CDR1 SGHRS, CDR2 YFSETQ. CDR3 nucleotides: TGCGCCAGCAGCTCCCTGACAGGGCAATACGAGCAGTACTTC. Protein sequence: CASSSLTGQYEQYF.

A few counts support this clone. The rearrangement uses TRBV3-1 (or the pseudogene TRBV3-2) and TRBJ2-1; D remains ambiguous. With 4 bases removed from V and 3 bases from J, the gap between germline ends came to 4 bases. CDR3 length equals 12 residues. Germline values: CDR1 LGHDT, CDR2 YNNKEL (reference sequence). CDR3 sequence (DNA): TGTGCCAGCAGCCTCTTCTACAATGAGCAGTTCTTC. Translation gives CASSLFYNEQFF.

Here the CDR3 DNA reads TGTGCCAGCTCGTACGAACATCAGTACTATAATTCACCCCTCCACTTT. It translates to CASSYEHQYYNSPLHF. V is TRBV18 and J is TRBJ1-6; D not certain. V was shortened by 6 bases and J by 3 bases, with 15 bases between the two germline ends. CDR3 size: 16 residues. Looked up from germline, CDR1 is KGHSH and CDR2 is LQKENI.

This chain joins TRBV5-1 and TRBJ2-3; 7 bases fit TRBD1. Germline CDR1 reads SGHRS; CDR2 reads YFSETQ. This CDR3 has 15 amino acids. V shed 5 bases, J shed 0 bases, and the junction held 6 bases outside the gene matches. CDR3 coding DNA: TGCGCCAGCAGAACCGACAGGGTTAGCACAGATACGCAGTATTTT. Translating gives CASRTDRVSTDTQYF.

This clone was detected a few times. The rearrangement joins TRBV9 to TRBJ1-5, with a weak D call TRBD1 (5 bases). Germline V gene sequence: CDR1 SGDLS, CDR2 YYNGEE. This CDR3 has 18 amino acids. V gave up 0 bases and J gave up 4 bases, with 20 bases separating them. The chain's CDR3 is CASSVALRTTDTNQPQHF. CDR3 bases: TGTGCCAGCAGCGTAGCCCTTAGGACAACCGACACGAATCAGCCCCAGCATTTT.

This chain uses TRBV5-1 with TRBJ2-7; TRBD1 aligns across 9 bases. The CDR3 length is 17 residues. V dropped 0 bases and J dropped 0; count of bases not matched to a gene: 7. CDR1 and CDR2 from the germline V gene are SGHRS and YFSETQ. This CDR3 reads CASSLAVQGASSYEQYF. The DNA for the CDR3 is TGCGCCAGCAGCTTGGCGGTACAGGGGGCTTCCTCCTACGAGCAGTACTTC.

J is TRBJ2-1 and V is TRBV9, with unresolved D. This CDR3 region has 15 residues. Germline V gene data show CDR1 as SGDLS and CDR2 as YYNGEE. Trimming pared 0 bases from V and 4 bases from J, leaving 11 bases between. DNA of the CDR3: TGTGCCAGCAGCGTAGCTTATCACAGTTACAATGAGCAGTTCTTC. Its protein is CASSVAYHSYNEQFF.

The V call is TRBV6-1, the J call TRBJ2-7, with D possibly TRBD1 on 6 matching bases. CDR3 size: 17 residues. V was pared by 0 bases and J by 2 bases, with 17 bases between. In germline, CDR1 is MNHNS, CDR2 SASEGT. CDR3 nucleotide sequence: TGTGCCAGCAGTGAAGCGCGATGGGACACCAGAACCTACGAGCAGTACTTC. This encodes CASSEARWDTRTYEQYF.

The rearrangement joins TRBV5-4 to TRBJ1-6, with TRBD1 matching over 7 bases. This CDR3 comprises 15 residues. The germline V gene encodes CDR1 SGHNT and CDR2 YYREEE (reference sequence). The junction had 6 bases not matched to a gene; V was cut back by 0 bases and J by 9 bases. CDR3 nucleotide sequence: TGTGCCAGCAGCTTGGTAGGGACAGCCCTTTCACCCCTCCACTTT. Its protein product is CASSLVGTALSPLHF.

The chain has TRBV5-6 and TRBJ2-1, with unresolved D. The CDR3 runs 15 residues. The V gene lost 0 bases and the J gene lost 5 bases, with 12 bases spanning the gap. Germline CDR1 SGHDT, CDR2 YYEEEE. The CDR3 here is CASSLASTENNEQFF. CDR3 sequence (DNA): TGTGCCAGCAGCTTGGCCTCTACAGAGAACAATGAGCAGTTCTTC.

In this sample, this clone turned up once. The chain links TRBV10-3 to TRBJ1-5, with 9 bases identical to TRBD1. CDR1 and CDR2 from the germline V gene are ENHRY and SYGVKD. The ends lost 6 bases at V and 2 bases at J; junction bases unmatched: 5. This CDR3 comprises 15 residues. DNA for the CDR3: TGTGCCATCAGGGGGGACAGGGAGGGCAATCAGCCCCAGCATTTT. It yields the protein CAIRGDREGNQPQHF.

The rearrangement links TRBV9 to TRBJ2-2; no firm D call. Germline V lookup: CDR1 SGDLS, CDR2 YYNGEE. V was shortened by 3 bases and J by 1 base, with 7 bases between the two germline ends. This CDR3 has 14 residues. The CDR3 sequence: CASSGLVNTGELFF. DNA for the CDR3: TGTGCCAGCAGCGGACTGGTGAACACCGGGGAGCTGTTTTTT.

The V and J genes are TRBV29-1 and TRBJ1-2; D remains unclear. The germline gives CDR1 SQVTM, CDR2 ANQGSEA. V was clipped by 6 bases and J by 8 bases, with 16 bases between them. The CDR3 spans 12 residues. CDR3 bases: TGCAGCGTCCCCGGAGAAGGTGGCGGCTACACCTTC. Protein product: CSVPGEGGGYTF.

The chain uses TRBV28 and TRBJ1-2; TRBD1 aligns across 7 bases. The trim removed 2 bases at V and 2 bases at J, leaving 5 bases unmatched. Germline V gene sequence: CDR1 MDHEN, CDR2 SYDVKM. The CDR3 is 15 residues long. CDR3 sequence: CASSLSLGQNYGYTF. CDR3 nucleotide sequence: TGTGCCAGCAGTTTAAGTTTGGGACAGAACTATGGCTACACCTTC.